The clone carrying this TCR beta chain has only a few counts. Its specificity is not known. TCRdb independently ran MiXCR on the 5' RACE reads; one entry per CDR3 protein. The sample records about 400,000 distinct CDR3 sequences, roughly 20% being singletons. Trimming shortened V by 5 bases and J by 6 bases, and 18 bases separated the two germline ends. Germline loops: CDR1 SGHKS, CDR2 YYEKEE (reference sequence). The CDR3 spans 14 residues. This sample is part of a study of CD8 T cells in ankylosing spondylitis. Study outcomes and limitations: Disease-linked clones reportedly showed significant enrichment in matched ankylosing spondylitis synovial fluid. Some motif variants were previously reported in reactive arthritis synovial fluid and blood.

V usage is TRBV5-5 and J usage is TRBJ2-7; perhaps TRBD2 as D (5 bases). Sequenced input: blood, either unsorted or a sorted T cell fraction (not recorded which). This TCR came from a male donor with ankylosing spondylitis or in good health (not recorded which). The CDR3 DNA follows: TGTGCCAGCAGTCAAGGCGGGTATGCCGGCGAGCAGTACTTC. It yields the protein CASSQGGYAGEQYF.